Detailed here is one TCR beta chain. Amplification targeted TCR beta CDR3 regions from RNA transcripts. A set of HTBI primers served as the primers for a first-round RT-PCR of the TCR CDR3. TCRdb re-called the multiplex PCR reads through MiXCR, storing one row per CDR3 protein. The sample contains hundreds of thousands of distinct CDR3 sequences, just under 20% of which appear only once. CDR1 MNHEY and CDR2 SMNVEV come from the germline V gene (reference sequence). V trimming: 8 bases; J trimming: 0 bases; junction bases outside the gene matches: 7. This CDR3 is built from 15 residues. The source of the sample is a study of T cells in Graves' hyperthyroidism and ophthalmopathy. Study at large: Peripheral blood sampling occurred at initial diagnosis, before any treatment.

The specimen sequenced was blood. The receptor comes from a man aged 35-49 years with Graves' ophthalmopathy. The V and J genes are TRBV27 and TRBJ1-2; 9 positions agree with TRBD1. CDR3 in amino acids: CASQGGTGTNYGYTF. For the CDR3, the DNA is TGTGCCAGCCAGGGAGGGACAGGGACTAACTATGGCTACACCTTC.